The 17 T cell receptor beta chains reported below all come from one sample, sequenced in a study of cytomegalovirus exposure and HLA in healthy donors. The PCR used 60 Vbeta and 13 Jbeta primers. TCRdb's copy holds only in-frame clones and misses some; the assay was immunoSEQ multiplex PCR. This table holds 150,000 to 200,000 clones, 75% to 80% found once. Sequences were obtained from PBMCs. Receptor source: a man aged 35 to 55 in good health and CMV-seropositive.

V is TRBV5-4 and J is TRBJ2-1; 11 nucleotides align to TRBD2. V lost 1 base and J lost 4; bases outside the gene matches: 1. CDR1 is SGHNT, CDR2 YYREEE, per germline (reference sequence). The CDR3 spans 15 residues. The CDR3 DNA is TGTGCCAGCAGCTTGACTAGCGGGGGATACAATGAGCAGTTCTTC. Its translation: CASSLTSGGYNEQFF.

This clone appeared once. The chain has TRBV4-1 and TRBJ2-3, with 11 bases identical to TRBD2. The germline CDR1 and CDR2 sequences are MGHRA and YSYEKL. V was clipped by 4 bases and J by 5 bases; unmatched bases: 11. The CDR3 sequence is 17 residues long. CDR3 in amino acids: CASSPQFLAGGEDTQYF. CDR3 sequence (DNA): TGCGCCAGCAGCCCCCAATTCCTAGCGGGAGGTGAAGATACGCAGTATTTT.

The table lists this clone with a count of one. The V gene is TRBV6-5, the J gene TRBJ1-1; D remains unclear. The CDR3 has 15 residues. The ends were cut back, 2 bases at V and 0 bases at J, with 10 bases in the middle. The germline gives CDR1 MNHEY, CDR2 SVGAGI. The CDR3 loop reads CASSYMAVMNTEAFF. CDR3 bases: TGTGCCAGCAGTTACATGGCGGTGATGAACACTGAAGCTTTCTTT.

This clone has a handful of counts. The J gene is TRBJ2-7, the V gene TRBV7-8, with 12 nucleotides matching TRBD2. Germline CDR1 reads SGHVS; CDR2 reads FQNEAQ. The CDR3 extends over 15 amino acids. After removal of 5 bases from V and 3 bases from J, the junction contained 5 bases not matched to a gene. The CDR3 region is CASSRRTSGNYEQYF. The CDR3 nucleotides are TGTGCCAGCAGCCGCCGGACTAGCGGGAACTACGAGCAGTACTTC.

The chain links TRBV30 to TRBJ2-2; D is undetermined. V gave up 4 bases and J gave up 6 bases, with 6 bases separating them. The CDR3 has 11 residues. Germline values: CDR1 GTSNPN, CDR2 SVGIG (reference sequence). The CDR3 DNA reads TGTGCCTGGAAATCCTCCGGGGAGCTGTTTTTT. Translated, it gives CAWKSSGELFF.

Concerning this clone: Germline and junction disagree at one end, which may indicate a read error. The J gene is TRBJ2-3, the V gene TRBV5-1; 11 bases are shared with TRBD1. This CDR3 region has 14 residues. CDR1 SGHRS and CDR2 YFSETQ come from the germline V gene. In DNA form, the CDR3 reads TGCGCCAGCAGCCCCGGACAGGGGGCGGATATGCAGTATTTT. Translated: CASSPGQGADMQYF.

The chain joins TRBV6-6 to TRBJ1-1, with TRBD1 matching over 10 bases. The germline gives CDR1 MNHNY, CDR2 SVGAGI (reference sequence). CDR3 size: 14 residues. After removal of 6 bases from V and 3 bases from J, the junction contained 4 bases not matched to a gene. The DNA of the CDR3 is TGTGCCAGCAGCCGGGACAGGGGTCACACTGAAGCTTTCTTT. Its translation is CASSRDRGHTEAFF.

The chain uses TRBV6-1 and TRBJ2-3, with 7 bases aligning to TRBD1. The CDR3 contains 14 residues. V lost 6 bases and J lost 6; bases outside the gene matches: 9. The V gene's germline CDR1 is MNHNS and CDR2 SASEGT. The CDR3 loop is CASRTTGFSDTQYF. Written as DNA, the CDR3 is TGTGCCAGCAGGACGACAGGGTTCTCGGATACGCAGTATTTT.

The chain is built from TRBV15 and TRBJ2-2, with TRBD2 matching over 10 bases. This CDR3 is built from 16 residues. V was pared by 3 bases and J by 7 bases, with 8 bases of the junction left unmatched. The V gene's germline CDR1 is LNHNV and CDR2 YYDKDF (reference sequence). CDR3 coding DNA: TGTGCCACCAGCAGGACCGCCCAGCGGGAGGGCGGGGAGCTGTTTTTT. Translating gives CATSRTAQREGGELFF.

V usage is TRBV13 and J usage is TRBJ2-3; 7 bases are shared with TRBD2. Germline trimming cut 5 bases from V and 0 bases from J; bases unmatched to any gene: 11. Germline CDR1 is PRHDT and CDR2 is FYEKMQ (reference sequence). CDR3 length: 17 residues. The CDR3 DNA sequence: TGTGCCAGCAGCCCCCGGGCTGGCGGGAGAAGCACAGATACGCAGTATTTT. Protein sequence: CASSPRAGGRSTDTQYF.

The chain joins TRBV2 to TRBJ1-1, with D uncertain. V dropped 6 bases and J dropped 6 bases, with 11 bases sitting between them. The CDR3 runs 12 residues. The V gene's germline CDR1 is SNHLY and CDR2 FYNNEI. DNA for the CDR3: TGTGCCAGCAGACGAGAGATCGCTGAAGCTTTCTTT. Protein product: CASRREIAEAFF.

V usage is TRBV5-1 and J usage is TRBJ2-2, with unresolved D. V lost 0 bases, J lost 4 bases, and 4 bases lay in between. CDR3 size: 13 residues. Germline V gene data show CDR1 as SGHRS and CDR2 as YFSETQ. The CDR3 sequence: CASSLESTGELFF. The CDR3 nucleotides are TGCGCCAGCAGCTTGGAGAGCACCGGGGAGCTGTTTTTT.

This clone was observed a single time. CDR3 coding DNA: TGTGCCAGCAGTGAGTGGGGGGGCACTGAAGCTTTCTTT. It codes for CASSEWGGTEAFF. V usage is TRBV2 and J usage is TRBJ1-1; possible D gene TRBD1, 5 bases. Germline assignment: CDR1 SNHLY and CDR2 FYNNEI. This CDR3 comprises 13 residues. Deletions cut 3 bases from V and 4 bases from J, with 9 bases between.

The genes are TRBV5-4 and TRBJ2-2; 10 bases are shared with TRBD2. The CDR3 runs 15 residues. J lost 5 bases, V lost 4 bases, and 5 bases had no gene match. Germline V lookup: CDR1 SGHNT, CDR2 YYREEE (reference sequence). CDR3 DNA sequence: TGTGCCAGCAGCCTTCTGACTAGCGGGACCGGGGAGCTGTTTTTT. This codes for CASSLLTSGTGELFF.

This sequence joins TRBV19 and TRBJ1-2; unclear D gene. CDR1 is LNHDA and CDR2 is SQIVND in the germline V gene (reference sequence). Trimming removed 3 bases at V and 8 bases at J, with 10 bases between. The CDR3 covers 12 residues. The CDR3 DNA reads TGTGCCAGTAGTATCGGGGTAGGGGGCTACACCTTC. This encodes CASSIGVGGYTF.

The rearrangement joins TRBV18 to TRBJ2-2, with TRBD2 matching 12 bases. J gave up 4 bases and V 6 bases, and 3 bases lay outside the gene matches. This CDR3 spans 15 amino acids. The V gene's germline CDR1 is KGHSH and CDR2 LQKENI. The CDR3: CASSPGLAGTGELFF. CDR3 sequence (DNA): TGTGCCAGCTCGCCGGGACTAGCGGGCACCGGGGAGCTGTTTTTT.

This clone was detected only a few times. The chain uses TRBV6-6 and TRBJ2-7; D remains unclear. V was trimmed by 0 bases and J by 3 bases, leaving 6 bases between them. The CDR3 runs 13 residues. Per the germline V gene, CDR1 is MNHNY and CDR2 is SVGAGI (reference sequence). The CDR3 reads CASSYSGSYEQYF. The CDR3 DNA reads as TGTGCCAGCAGTTACTCGGGCAGCTACGAGCAGTACTTC.